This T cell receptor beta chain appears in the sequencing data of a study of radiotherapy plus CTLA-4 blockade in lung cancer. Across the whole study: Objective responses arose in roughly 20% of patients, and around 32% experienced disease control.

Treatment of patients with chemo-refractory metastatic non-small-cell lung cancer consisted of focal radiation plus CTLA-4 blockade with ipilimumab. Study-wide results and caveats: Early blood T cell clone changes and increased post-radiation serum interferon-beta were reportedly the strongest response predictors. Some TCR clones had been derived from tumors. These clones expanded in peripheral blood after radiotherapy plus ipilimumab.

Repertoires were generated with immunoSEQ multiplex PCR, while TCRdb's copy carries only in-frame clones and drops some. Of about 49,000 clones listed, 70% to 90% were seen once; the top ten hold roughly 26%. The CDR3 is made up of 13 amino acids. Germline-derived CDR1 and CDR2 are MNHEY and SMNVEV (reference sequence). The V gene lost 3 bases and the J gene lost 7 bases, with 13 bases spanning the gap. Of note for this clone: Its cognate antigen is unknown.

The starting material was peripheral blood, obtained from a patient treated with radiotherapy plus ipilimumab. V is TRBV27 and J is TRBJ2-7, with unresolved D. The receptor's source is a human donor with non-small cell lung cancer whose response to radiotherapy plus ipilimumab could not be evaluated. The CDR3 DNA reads TGTGCCAGCAGTTTGCGAGGCCGAGTGGAGCAGTACTTC. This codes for CASSLRGRVEQYF.